This T cell receptor (beta chain) was recovered during a study of T cell repertoires in cytomegalovirus infection. This clonotype was counted many times. TCRdb fed the reads into MiXCR, producing one record per CDR3 protein. The sample consists of just under 300,000 distinct CDR3 sequences, about a tenth of them appearing once. The CDR3 runs 16 residues. V shed 4 bases, J shed 2 bases, and the junction held 7 bases outside the gene matches. Germline lookup yields CDR1 ENHRY and CDR2 SYGVKD. This sequence originates from a human donor in good health (CMV status not recorded). Some clones in this sample may be carry-over from other donors' samples. The genes are TRBV10-3 and TRBJ2-3; 9 nucleotides align to TRBD1. The sample consisted of PBMCs. Here the CDR3 DNA reads TGTGCCATCAGTGGGGACAGGGTCGGAGTCACAGATACGCAGTATTTT. Residues: CAISGDRVGVTDTQYF.